Following are 32 T cell receptor beta chains from one sample sequenced in a study of T cell responses to AZD1222 COVID-19 vaccine (dated by TCRdb to about 2021). What this sample's time point label stands for: about 28 days (+/-7) after the second vaccine dose. Libraries came from the immunoSEQ multiplex PCR assay. TCRdb stores this immuneACCESS table with in-frame sequences only. Part of the clones is absent; in the studies checked, under half of the shortfall reflects unresolved V genes, and no reason is known for the rest. This sample comprises roughly 180,000 clones, 90% to 95% of them detected only once. The ten largest clones add up to under 2% of the sample. Sequenced material: peripheral blood, taken 28 days after the second AZD1222 dose. Source of these receptors: an adult who received the AZD1222 COVID-19 vaccine.

The rearrangement links TRBV19 to TRBJ1-6; a weak D match, TRBD1 (6 bases). Germline-derived CDR1 and CDR2 are LNHDA and SQIVND (reference sequence). This CDR3 is 17 amino acids long. Trimming took 5 bases from V and 0 from J, leaving 14 bases between them. The CDR3 reads CASSDRTEFSYNSPLHF. CDR3 DNA sequence: TGTGCCAGTAGTGATCGGACAGAATTCTCCTATAATTCACCCCTCCACTTT.

CDR3 sequence (DNA): TGTGCCACAATCTCAAGCTATGCAACTAATGAAAAACTGTTTTTT. It codes for CATISSYATNEKLFF. The chain combines TRBV19 with TRBJ1-4; D ambiguous. The V end was cut by 10 bases, the J end by 0 bases, with 15 bases between. Per the germline V gene, CDR1 is LNHDA and CDR2 is SQIVND (reference sequence). There are 15 residues in the CDR3.

The rearrangement uses TRBV10-2 and TRBJ2-1, with 7 bases matching TRBD2. Germline assignment: CDR1 WSHSY and CDR2 SAAADI. V lost 5 bases, J lost 9 bases, and 4 bases stayed unmatched. The CDR3 sequence is 12 residues long. As DNA, the CDR3 is TGCGCCAGCAGTAGGCTAGCGGCTGAGCAGTTCTTC. Translating gives CASSRLAAEQFF.

The count of this clone is one. The rearrangement links TRBV28 to TRBJ1-1; possible D gene TRBD1, 5 bases. Trimming removed 2 bases at V and 4 bases at J, with 8 bases between. The length of the CDR3 is 13 residues. Germline V gene sequence: CDR1 MDHEN, CDR2 SYDVKM. CDR3 sequence (DNA): TGTGCCAGCAGTTTAGGGGGTGGCACTGAAGCTTTCTTT. Its translation: CASSLGGGTEAFF.

J is TRBJ1-1 and V is TRBV15; D may be TRBD1 (6 bases). Germline V gene sequence: CDR1 LNHNV, CDR2 YYDKDF (reference sequence). The CDR3 is made up of 15 amino acids. V lost 1 base and J lost 2, with 11 bases in between. The CDR3 is CATSRGSGANTEAFF. CDR3 coding DNA: TGTGCCACCAGCAGAGGATCGGGGGCAAACACTGAAGCTTTCTTT.

V gene TRBV18 combines with J gene TRBJ1-3; D perhaps matches TRBD1 (6 bases). The CDR3 sequence is 13 residues long. Germline V gene lookup returns CDR1 KGHSH and CDR2 LQKENI. V dropped 3 bases and J dropped 8 bases, with 11 bases sitting between them. CDR3 coding DNA: TGTGCCAGCTCACCGTCAGGGGAATACACCATATATTTT. Encoded protein: CASSPSGEYTIYF.

This clone was found once. This rearrangement joins TRBV6-5 to TRBJ2-7; D tentatively reads TRBD1 or TRBD2 (5 bases each). The CDR3 loop spans 15 amino acids. With 4 bases removed from V and 1 base from J, the gap between germline ends came to 14 bases. Germline assignment: CDR1 MNHEY and CDR2 SVGAGI. The CDR3 sequence: CASSSGAYGSYEQYF. The CDR3 bases are TGTGCCAGCAGTTCCGGGGCCTACGGATCCTACGAGCAGTACTTC.

This clone is a singleton in its sample. The chain uses TRBV19 and TRBJ2-1; 9 nucleotides line up with TRBD2. Per germline, CDR1 LNHDA and CDR2 SQIVND (reference sequence). The CDR3 is made up of 14 amino acids. The junction had 11 bases not matched to a gene; V was cut back by 10 bases and J by 7 bases. CDR3 nucleotides: TGTGCCACCCAAAGGACTAGCGTCTCTAATGAGCAGTTCTTC. Translation gives CATQRTSVSNEQFF. Full variable domain (rest looked up from reference TRBV19 and TRBJ2-1): DGGITQSPKYLFRKEGQNVTLSCEQNLNHDAMYWYRQDPGQGLRLIYYSQIVNDFQKGDIAEGYSVSREKKESFPLTVTSAQKNPTAFYLCATQRTSVSNEQFFGPGTRLTVL.

In this sample, this clone turned up once. Other DNA sequences within the sample encode an identical CDR3. This chain links TRBV9 with TRBJ1-1; D not certain. The CDR3 consists of 13 residues. Trimming pared 0 bases from V and 5 bases from J, leaving 8 bases between. Germline lookup yields CDR1 SGDLS and CDR2 YYNGEE. CDR3 region: CASSVGSGTEAFF. CDR3 bases: TGTGCCAGCAGCGTAGGCAGCGGGACTGAAGCTTTCTTT.

J is TRBJ1-4 and V is TRBV6-5, with no clear D. The CDR3 is 15 amino acids. The germline gives CDR1 MNHEY, CDR2 SVGAGI. V shed 6 bases and J shed 0 bases, with 11 bases lying between them. CDR3 amino acids: CASSPGGATNEKLFF. CDR3 sequence (DNA): TGTGCCAGCAGCCCCGGCGGAGCAACTAATGAAAAACTGTTTTTT.

The J gene is TRBJ2-1, the V gene TRBV3-1 (or the pseudogene TRBV3-2); D not certain. V dropped 1 base and J dropped 2 bases, with 3 bases sitting between them. Per the germline V gene, CDR1 is LGHDT and CDR2 is YNNKEL (reference sequence). The CDR3 is 13 amino acids. The CDR3 reads CASSQGPYNEQFF. The CDR3 DNA sequence: TGTGCCAGCAGCCAAGGACCCTACAATGAGCAGTTCTTC.

The rearrangement links TRBV18 to TRBJ2-3; 13 bases are a match to TRBD2. The CDR3 runs 19 residues. Germline loops: CDR1 KGHSH, CDR2 LQKENI. V lost 0 bases, J lost 4 bases, and 10 bases stayed unmatched. The CDR3 DNA sequence: TGTGCCAGCTCACCACCCCGGACTAGCGGGGGATATCTAGCAGATACGCAGTATTTT. Translation: CASSPPRTSGGYLADTQYF. Together with reference TRBV18 and TRBJ2-3, the CDR3 gives the full variable domain: NAGVMQNPRHLVRRRGQEARLRCSPMKGHSHVYWYRQLPEEGLKFMVYLQKENIIDESGMPKERFSAEFPKEGPSILRIQQVVRGDSAAYFCASSPPRTSGGYLADTQYFGPGTRLTVL.

About this clone: One end of the junction does not line up with germline, which may come from a read error. Other DNA sequences of this sample code for an identical CDR3. The V and J genes are TRBV6-5 and TRBJ2-7; 10 positions agree with TRBD1. The CDR3 runs 15 residues. In germline, CDR1 is MNHEY, CDR2 SVGAGI. The CDR3 DNA sequence: TGCGCCTATAAGCCGGGACAGGGGAATGTCTACGAGCAGTACTTC. It encodes CAYKPGQGNVYEQYF.

This clone was seen only once. The chain combines TRBV4-1 with TRBJ1-1; D is ambiguous. The CDR3 is made up of 15 amino acids. Deletions cut 2 bases from V and 0 bases from J, with 10 bases between. The germline gives CDR1 MGHRA, CDR2 YSYEKL. In DNA form, the CDR3 reads TGCGCCAGCAGCCAATCCGTGGGTTTGAACACTGAAGCTTTCTTT. Its translation is CASSQSVGLNTEAFF.

The chain carries TRBV9 and TRBJ1-2; D is perhaps TRBD1 (5 bases). Trimming stripped 1 base from V and 4 bases from J, with 14 bases between. The CDR3 consists of 15 residues. Germline CDR1 reads SGDLS; CDR2 reads YYNGEE. The CDR3 reads CASSVSSGGTYGYTF. The CDR3 nucleotides are TGTGCCAGCAGCGTATCTTCCGGGGGTACCTATGGCTACACCTTC.

The chain joins TRBV11-3 to TRBJ2-2, with D maybe TRBD2 (5 bases). Per the germline V gene, CDR1 is SGHNT and CDR2 is YENEEA. Trimming took 2 bases from V and 6 from J, leaving 13 bases between them. The CDR3 consists of 15 residues. CDR3 sequence reads: CASSLSGFSAGELFF. The DNA of the CDR3 is TGTGCCAGCAGCTTATCGGGGTTTAGCGCCGGGGAGCTGTTTTTT.

The V gene is TRBV7-6, the J gene TRBJ2-3, with 7 bases lining up with TRBD2. The germline V gene has CDR1 SGHVS and CDR2 FNYEAQ. The V and J ends lost 0 bases and 4 bases, in that order; junction bases with no gene match: 7. The length of the CDR3 is 16 residues. This CDR3 reads CASSLAEAGLADTQYF. Here the CDR3 DNA reads TGTGCCAGCAGCTTAGCAGAAGCGGGACTCGCAGATACGCAGTATTTT.

The gene calls are TRBV6-5 and TRBJ1-1; D gene uncertain. The CDR3 covers 15 residues. CDR1 and CDR2 (germline): MNHEY, SVGAGI. The V end was cut by 6 bases, the J end by 4 bases, with 18 bases between. In DNA, the CDR3 is TGTGCCAGCAGAGACGTCGAACGGAGCGGCACTGAAGCTTTCTTT. Translating it yields CASRDVERSGTEAFF.

V usage is TRBV5-6 and J usage is TRBJ1-1; unclear D gene. Germline-derived CDR1 and CDR2 are SGHDT and YYEEEE. Trimming stripped 6 bases from V and 1 base from J, with 7 bases between. This CDR3 has 12 residues. The CDR3 here is CASTSRNTEAFF. The CDR3 DNA reads as TGTGCCAGCACCTCTCGGAACACTGAAGCTTTCTTT.

The chain employs TRBV5-1 and TRBJ2-6; D is uncertain. This CDR3 contains 14 residues. Trimming left V 7 bases short and J 0 bases short, with 8 bases between. Germline values: CDR1 SGHRS, CDR2 YFSETQ. In DNA, the CDR3 is TGCGCCAGCGAGTTCGTCTCTGGGGCCAACGTCCTGACTTTC. Its protein product is CASEFVSGANVLTF. The full variable domain, with the rest looked up from reference TRBV5-1 and TRBJ2-6, is KAGVTQTPRYLIKTRGQQVTLSCSPISGHRSVSWYQQTPGQGLQFLFEYFSETQRNKGNFPGRFSGRQFSNSRSEMNVSTLELGDSALYLCASEFVSGANVLTFGAGSRLTVL.

This chain joins TRBV4-1 and TRBJ2-3, with D hard to call. The CDR3 spans 16 residues. The germline gives CDR1 MGHRA, CDR2 YSYEKL. The germline V and J ends were trimmed by 0 bases and 1 base, with 11 bases remaining between them. CDR3 DNA: TGCGCCAGCAGCCAAGATATATATCAGGGCACAGATACGCAGTATTTT. This codes for CASSQDIYQGTDTQYF.

The chain recombines TRBV5-1 with TRBJ2-1; 12 nucleotides match TRBD2. The CDR3 runs 17 residues. With V trimmed by 0 bases and J by 6 bases, 7 bases remained unmatched. CDR1 and CDR2 (germline): SGHRS, YFSETQ. This CDR3 reads CASSLETSGRTSNEQFF. The CDR3 DNA reads TGCGCCAGCAGCTTGGAGACTAGCGGGAGAACCAGCAATGAGCAGTTCTTC.

The chain uses TRBV6-4 and TRBJ2-2; D uncertain. V was shortened by 6 bases and J by 1 base, with 0 bases between the two germline ends. The CDR3 totals 11 residues. CDR1 and CDR2 from the germline V gene are MRHNA and SNTAGT. For the CDR3, the DNA is TGTGCCAGCAGGAACACCGGGGAGCTGTTTTTT. Its protein product is CASRNTGELFF.

The chain links TRBV5-1 to TRBJ2-3; no clear D. Germline CDR1 reads SGHRS; CDR2 reads YFSETQ. CDR3 length equals 14 residues. Trimming left V 3 bases short and J 3 bases short, with 11 bases between. CDR3 protein: CASSSHRATDTQYF. As DNA, the CDR3 is TGCGCCAGCAGCTCACACCGGGCGACAGATACGCAGTATTTT.

This rearrangement joins TRBV2 to TRBJ1-4; 9 nucleotides align to TRBD1. The germline V gene encodes CDR1 SNHLY and CDR2 FYNNEI. J lost 5 bases, V lost 5 bases, and 3 bases had no gene match. The CDR3 is 14 amino acids. CDR3 sequence: CASSKDRGNEKLFF. The DNA of the CDR3 is TGTGCCAGCAGTAAAGACAGGGGGAATGAAAAACTGTTTTTT.

The chain is built from TRBV25-1 and TRBJ1-1, with D unclear. Trimming cost V 0 bases and J 1 base, with 9 bases left between them. CDR1 is MGHDK and CDR2 is SYGVNS in the germline V gene. The CDR3 spans 15 residues. The CDR3 nucleotides read TGTGCCAGCAGTGAATATAACCACAGGAACACTGAAGCTTTCTTT. It specifies CASSEYNHRNTEAFF.

The rearrangement links TRBV7-9 to TRBJ1-1; D not resolved. CDR1 and CDR2 from the germline V gene are SEHNR and FQNEAQ (reference sequence). There are 12 residues in the CDR3. Between the trimmed V and J ends, which lost 3 bases and 3 bases, there was a span of 5 bases. The CDR3 coding sequence is TGTGCCAGCAGCTTGAGGGACACTGAAGCTTTCTTT. Translating it yields CASSLRDTEAFF. Drawing the rest from reference TRBV7-9 and TRBJ1-1, the complete variable domain is DTGVSQNPRHKITKRGQNVTFRCDPISEHNRLYWYRQTLGQGPEFLTYFQNEAQLEKSRLLSDRFSAERPKGSFSTLEIQRTEQGDSAMYLCASSLRDTEAFFGQGTRLTVV.

This clone was seen a single time. V usage is TRBV25-1 and J usage is TRBJ1-2, with 10 bases fitting TRBD1. The CDR3 sequence is 14 residues long. The junction had 6 bases not matched to a gene; V was cut back by 5 bases and J by 6 bases. Germline assignment: CDR1 MGHDK and CDR2 SYGVNS. The CDR3 loop reads CASSPGQGRNGYTF. The CDR3 DNA reads as TGTGCCAGCAGTCCGGGACAGGGGCGTAATGGCTACACCTTC.

This chain joins TRBV28 and TRBJ1-1, with TRBD1 as a possible D gene (6 bases). V shed 3 bases and J shed 0 bases, with 20 bases lying between them. CDR3 length equals 18 residues. Germline values: CDR1 MDHEN, CDR2 SYDVKM. The CDR3 nucleotides are TGTGCCAGCAGTTTCCTTTGGGAGGGGGGGACCATGAACACTGAAGCTTTCTTT. Translating it yields CASSFLWEGGTMNTEAFF.

V gene TRBV27 combines with J gene TRBJ2-7, with 8 bases identical to TRBD1. CDR3 size: 14 residues. V trimming: 6 bases; J trimming: 0 bases; junction bases outside the gene matches: 4. Looked up from germline, CDR1 is MNHEY and CDR2 is SMNVEV (reference sequence). The CDR3 DNA reads TGTGCCAGCAGCCAGGGGGCGACCTCCTACGAGCAGTACTTC. Translating it yields CASSQGATSYEQYF.

The J gene is TRBJ2-7, the V gene TRBV5-4; D may match TRBD1 or TRBD2 (5 bases each). Germline V gives CDR1 SGHNT, CDR2 YYREEE (reference sequence). V was pared by 0 bases and J by 0 bases, with 10 bases between. The CDR3 extends over 15 amino acids. The CDR3 reads CASSLVTGASYEQYF. The CDR3 DNA follows: TGTGCCAGCAGCTTGGTGACCGGGGCCTCCTACGAGCAGTACTTC.

The gene calls are TRBV11-3 and TRBJ1-2, with D maybe TRBD1 (5 bases). The germline gives CDR1 SGHNT, CDR2 YENEEA. With 1 base removed from V and 7 bases from J, the gap between germline ends came to 10 bases. The CDR3 spans 13 residues. The CDR3 DNA follows: TGTGCCAGCAGCTTAGTCCAGGGCTCTGGCTACACCTTC. Translated, it gives CASSLVQGSGYTF.